This is a list of T cell receptor beta chains from one sample in a study of technical replicates of blood from several donors. Assay used: immunoSEQ multiplex PCR; TCRdb lists only in-frame clones, some missing. The sample holds around 90,000 clones; 94% are singletons and the top ten take about 0.39%. The source material was T cells isolated from PBMCs. These receptors came from a human donor in good health. Both conserved end residues are part of each CDR3. D genes are given only for firm matches. Clone size, where shown, is once, few, many, or a class for clones that have expanded.

clone size: NA; J gene: TRBJ2-1; V gene: TRBV5-1; D gene: NA; CDR3 DNA: TGCGCCAGCAGCTTCCCTGGGGGGGCGAGCTCCTACAATGAGCAGTTCTTC; CDR3 protein: CASSFPGGASSYNEQFF
clone size: NA; J gene: TRBJ1-2; V gene: TRBV4-2; D gene: NA; CDR3 DNA: TGTGCCAGCAGCCAAGATCTGGGCCAGGGTTATGGCTACACCTTC; CDR3 protein: CASSQDLGQGYGYTF
clone size: NA; J gene: TRBJ2-7; V gene: TRBV9; D gene: TRBD1; CDR3 DNA: TGTGCCAGCAGCGCGTGGACAGGGAATTCCTACGAGCAGTACTTC; CDR3 protein: CASSAWTGNSYEQYF
clone size: NA; J gene: TRBJ2-3; V gene: TRBV10-1; D gene: TRBD2; CDR3 DNA: TGCGCCAGCAGTGAGGCGGGAGTCTCTGGAGATACGCAGTATTTT; CDR3 protein: CASSEAGVSGDTQYF
clone size: NA; J gene: TRBJ2-7; V gene: TRBV27; D gene: TRBD1; CDR3 DNA: TGTGCCAGCAGTTTGCAGGGGGCTTTGCGCGAGCAGTACTTC; CDR3 protein: CASSLQGALREQYF
clone size: NA; J gene: TRBJ2-6; V gene: TRBV4-1; D gene: TRBD1; CDR3 DNA: TGCGCCAGCAGCCAACATCCGGACAGGGGGTCCTCTGGGGCCAACGTCCTGACTTTC; CDR3 protein: CASSQHPDRGSSGANVLTF
clone size: NA; J gene: TRBJ1-5; V gene: TRBV28; D gene: NA; CDR3 DNA: TGTGCCAGCAGTCGTACGGGGGAGGGCAATCAGCCCCAGCATTTT; CDR3 protein: CASSRTGEGNQPQHF
clone size: NA; J gene: TRBJ2-7; V gene: TRBV29-1; D gene: NA; CDR3 DNA: TGCAGCGTTGGACTAGAGGCCTACGAGCAGTACTTC; CDR3 protein: CSVGLEAYEQYF
clone size: NA; J gene: TRBJ2-5; V gene: TRBV2; D gene: TRBD1; CDR3 DNA: TGTGCCAGCAGTGAAGCGTACGCCGACAGGGGTGGGGAGACCCAGTACTTC; CDR3 protein: CASSEAYADRGGETQYF
clone size: NA; J gene: TRBJ1-2; V gene: TRBV9; D gene: TRBD1; CDR3 DNA: TGTGCCAGCAGCGTAGGCGGGGACATTAACCTCAATTACAGGGGTTATGGCTACACCTTC; CDR3 protein: CASSVGGDINLNYRGYGYTF
clone size: NA; J gene: TRBJ2-2; V gene: TRBV2; D gene: NA; CDR3 DNA: TGTGCCAGCAGTGAAGAGGGTCGCGGGGCCGGGGAGCTGTTTTTT; CDR3 protein: CASSEEGRGAGELFF
clone size: NA; J gene: TRBJ2-7; V gene: TRBV14; D gene: NA; CDR3 DNA: TGTGCCAGCAGCCAAGCTTGGAGCTACGAGCAGTACTTC; CDR3 protein: CASSQAWSYEQYF
clone size: NA; J gene: TRBJ2-5; V gene: TRBV4-3; D gene: TRBD1; CDR3 DNA: TGCGCCAGCAGCCAAGGGACAGGGACTCAAGAGACCCAGTACTTC; CDR3 protein: CASSQGTGTQETQYF
clone size: NA; J gene: TRBJ2-1; V gene: TRBV7-8; D gene: NA; CDR3 DNA: TGTGCCAGCAGCTTAATGTTAGGGAGCAACGATGAGCAGTTCTTC; CDR3 protein: CASSLMLGSNDEQFF
clone size: NA; J gene: TRBJ2-1; V gene: TRBV5-1; D gene: TRBD2; CDR3 DNA: TGCGCCAGCAGCGTCACTAGCGGGATGTCGAAAAATGAGCAGTTCTTC; CDR3 protein: CASSVTSGMSKNEQFF
clone size: NA; J gene: TRBJ1-1; V gene: TRBV5-6; D gene: NA; CDR3 DNA: TGTGCCAGCAGCAAATCTAAATCAGGGGCAACTGAAGCTTTCTTT; CDR3 protein: CASSKSKSGATEAFF
clone size: NA; J gene: TRBJ2-7; V gene: TRBV19; D gene: NA; CDR3 DNA: TGTGCCAGTAGTATTACCGAGAGAAACGAGCAGTACTTC; CDR3 protein: CASSITERNEQYF
clone size: NA; J gene: TRBJ2-3; V gene: TRBV27; D gene: TRBD2; CDR3 DNA: TGTGCCAGCAGCCCTGAAACTAGCGGCAACACAGATACGCAGTATTTT; CDR3 protein: CASSPETSGNTDTQYF
clone size: NA; J gene: TRBJ2-3; V gene: TRBV5-1; D gene: TRBD1; CDR3 DNA: TGCGCCAGCAGCTTGGCTGGACAGGGGGCTATTTTAGATACGCAGTATTTT; CDR3 protein: CASSLAGQGAILDTQYF
clone size: NA; J gene: TRBJ1-1; V gene: TRBV27; D gene: NA; CDR3 DNA: TGTGCCAGCAGACGGGTAATGAACACTGAAGCTTTCTTT; CDR3 protein: CASRRVMNTEAFF
clone size: NA; J gene: TRBJ2-7; V gene: TRBV4-1; D gene: TRBD2; CDR3 DNA: TGCGCCAGCAGCCAAGATTGGCGGGAGTCCTACGAGCAGTACTTC; CDR3 protein: CASSQDWRESYEQYF
clone size: NA; J gene: TRBJ2-7; V gene: TRBV28; D gene: TRBD2; CDR3 DNA: TGTGCCAGCCGACTAGCGGAAGATATACCCGAGCAGTACTTC; CDR3 protein: CASRLAEDIPEQYF
clone size: once; J gene: TRBJ1-1; V gene: TRBV5-8; D gene: NA; CDR3 DNA: TGTGCCAGCAGCTTGGATAGGGGAAATCGAGTTTTCTTT; CDR3 protein: CASSLDRGNRVFF
clone size: NA; J gene: TRBJ2-3; V gene: TRBV27; D gene: TRBD1; CDR3 DNA: TGTGCCAGCAGTTTATATAAGGGACAGGGGGCAGATACGCAGTATTTT; CDR3 protein: CASSLYKGQGADTQYF
clone size: NA; J gene: TRBJ1-1; V gene: TRBV10-2; D gene: NA; CDR3 DNA: TGCGCCAGCTACGCCTGGGCTCCGGACACTGAAGCTTTCTTT; CDR3 protein: CASYAWAPDTEAFF
clone size: NA; J gene: TRBJ2-1; V gene: TRBV5-4; D gene: TRBD2; CDR3 DNA: TGTGCCAGCAGCTTTTTTGGACTAGCGAAAAATGAGCAGTTCTTC; CDR3 protein: CASSFFGLAKNEQFF
clone size: NA; J gene: TRBJ1-1; V gene: TRBV14; D gene: TRBD1; CDR3 DNA: TGTGCCAGCAGCCCGCCCGGGACAGGGATGTTAGCTTTCTTT; CDR3 protein: CASSPPGTGMLAFF
clone size: NA; J gene: TRBJ2-7; V gene: TRBV15; D gene: TRBD2; CDR3 DNA: TGTGCCACCAGCAGAGCGGGGGGGTACTACGAGCAGTACTTC; CDR3 protein: CATSRAGGYYEQYF
clone size: NA; J gene: TRBJ2-1; V gene: TRBV10-3; D gene: TRBD2; CDR3 DNA: TGTGCCATCAGTGAGTCGAAAGTACTAGCGGGAGGAGGTGAGCAGTTCTTC; CDR3 protein: CAISESKVLAGGGEQFF
clone size: NA; J gene: TRBJ1-1; V gene: TRBV5-4; D gene: NA; CDR3 DNA: TGTGCCAGCAGCTGGGGCAGGGGCGCTGAAGCTTTCTTT; CDR3 protein: CASSWGRGAEAFF
clone size: NA; J gene: TRBJ2-7; V gene: TRBV11-3; D gene: TRBD1; CDR3 DNA: TGTGCCAGCAGCTACCCCTTAGACAGGGCCGAGCAGTACTTC; CDR3 protein: CASSYPLDRAEQYF
clone size: NA; J gene: TRBJ1-5; V gene: TRBV19; D gene: NA; CDR3 DNA: TGTGCCAGTAGTACGGGAAGGACAGTAAATAATCAGCCCCAGCATTTT; CDR3 protein: CASSTGRTVNNQPQHF
clone size: NA; J gene: TRBJ2-7; V gene: TRBV4-1; D gene: NA; CDR3 DNA: TGCGCCAGCAGCCAAGCCAGCGGGCGCCTCTACGAGCAGTACTTC; CDR3 protein: CASSQASGRLYEQYF
clone size: NA; J gene: TRBJ2-1; V gene: TRBV7-2; D gene: NA; CDR3 DNA: TGTGCCAGCAGCTTAGTCATAGTGTTCGACAATGAGCAGTTCTTC; CDR3 protein: CASSLVIVFDNEQFF
clone size: once; J gene: TRBJ2-7; V gene: TRBV19; D gene: NA; CDR3 DNA: TGTGCCAGTAGTAGGGCCAGTAGCGGTTACGAGCAGTACTTC; CDR3 protein: CASSRASSGYEQYF
clone size: few; J gene: TRBJ1-3; V gene: TRBV19; D gene: TRBD1; CDR3 DNA: TGTGCCAGTAGTGACCGTGACAGGGGGGACGGAAACACCATATATTTT; CDR3 protein: CASSDRDRGDGNTIYF
clone size: NA; J gene: TRBJ1-1; V gene: TRBV19; D gene: TRBD1; CDR3 DNA: TGTGCCAGTAAGACAGGGTTGTTGACTGAAGCTTTCTTT; CDR3 protein: CASKTGLLTEAFF
clone size: NA; J gene: TRBJ2-7; V gene: TRBV6-1; D gene: NA; CDR3 DNA: TGTGCCAGCAGTGAAGCGTCAGATTACGAGCAGTACTTC; CDR3 protein: CASSEASDYEQYF
clone size: once; J gene: TRBJ2-6; V gene: TRBV6-6; D gene: TRBD1; CDR3 DNA: TGTGCCAGCGGATCGACAGGGTCTGGGGCCAACGTCCTGACTTTC; CDR3 protein: CASGSTGSGANVLTF
clone size: NA; J gene: TRBJ2-1; V gene: TRBV7-9; D gene: TRBD2; CDR3 DNA: TGTGCCAGCAGCTTAGCTAGCGGGCCAGAGTCCTACAATGAGCAGTTCTTC; CDR3 protein: CASSLASGPESYNEQFF
clone size: NA; J gene: TRBJ2-1; V gene: TRBV2; D gene: TRBD1; CDR3 DNA: TGTGCCAGCAGCGGGGTGGCCAGGGGGCGGCCCAGTGCTTACAATGAGCAGTTCTTC; CDR3 protein: CASSGVARGRPSAYNEQFF
clone size: NA; J gene: TRBJ1-5; V gene: TRBV19; D gene: TRBD1; CDR3 DNA: TGTGCCAGTAGTGCCTGGACAGGGCAGACTCAGCCCCAGCATTTT; CDR3 protein: CASSAWTGQTQPQHF
clone size: NA; J gene: TRBJ1-1; V gene: TRBV7-6; D gene: NA; CDR3 DNA: TGTGCCAGCAGCCCCCGTATGAACACTGAAGCTTTCTTT; CDR3 protein: CASSPRMNTEAFF
clone size: few; J gene: TRBJ1-1; V gene: TRBV10-3; D gene: NA; CDR3 DNA: TGTGCCATCAGGGGAGGCACTGAAGCTTTCTTT; CDR3 protein: CAIRGGTEAFF
clone size: NA; J gene: TRBJ2-1; V gene: TRBV28; D gene: NA; CDR3 DNA: TGTGCCATCCCTTTTGCGAGAGGCCGCAATGAGCAGTTCTTC; CDR3 protein: CAIPFARGRNEQFF
clone size: NA; J gene: TRBJ2-4; V gene: TRBV5-1; D gene: NA; CDR3 DNA: TGCGCCAGCAGTGATTCAGGGACCAAAAACATTCAGTACTTC; CDR3 protein: CASSDSGTKNIQYF
clone size: NA; J gene: TRBJ1-2; V gene: TRBV6-5; D gene: TRBD1; CDR3 DNA: TGTGCCAGCAGCCGCGGGACAGAGGATGGCTACACCTTC; CDR3 protein: CASSRGTEDGYTF
clone size: NA; J gene: TRBJ2-5; V gene: TRBV20-1; D gene: NA; CDR3 DNA: TGCAGTGCAGGGGTAGAAGAGACCCAGTACTTC; CDR3 protein: CSAGVEETQYF
clone size: NA; J gene: TRBJ2-3; V gene: TRBV6-5; D gene: NA; CDR3 DNA: TGTGCCAGCAGTTATCTCAGAACAGATACGCAGTATTTT; CDR3 protein: CASSYLRTDTQYF
clone size: NA; J gene: TRBJ1-4; V gene: TRBV28; D gene: TRBD1; CDR3 DNA: TGTGCCATACGGGACAGCGGCCCCCCAACTAATGAAAAACTGTTTTTT; CDR3 protein: CAIRDSGPPTNEKLFF